This entry describes one T cell receptor (beta chain). The assay was immunoSEQ multiplex PCR, and TCRdb's table has in-frame clones only and misses some. The sample lists tens of thousands of clones, about 89% occurring once. Between the trimmed V and J ends, which lost 0 bases and 5 bases, there was a span of 7 bases. The germline V gene encodes CDR1 MNHNS and CDR2 SASEGT. The CDR3 is made up of 13 amino acids. The data were taken from a study of OX40 agonist ivuxolimab in advanced cancers. As for the study in general: An anti-OX40 (CD134) antibody with agonistic activity, ivuxolimab, was administered to patients. With a range of roughly 23 to 79, age averaged approximately 60 years, and 65% to 90% were male.

Autoimmune disease history or systemic immunosuppression excluded patients. The TCR originated in an adult with an advanced solid tumor such as melanoma, head and neck, liver or kidney cancer. This chain connects TRBV6-1 to TRBJ2-5; D gene unclear. The sample consisted of CD4+ or CD8+ T cells sorted from blood, taken in a trial of the OX40 agonist ivuxolimab. The CDR3 sequence is CASSEAPRETQYF. In DNA, the CDR3 is TGTGCCAGCAGTGAAGCTCCCCGGGAGACCCAGTACTTC.